The 8 T cell receptor beta chains given below trace back to one sample, sequenced in a study of response to subunit inactivated influenza vaccine. TCRdb processed the RT-PCR reads anew with MiXCR; each CDR3 protein has one entry. The table shows around 470,000 distinct CDR3 sequences, with around 7.9% occurring only once. The specimen comprised PBMCs from blood, sampled around 25 months after vaccination. The receptors originated from a man aged 45-69 years who received an inactivated influenza vaccine.

This clonotype was counted between two and nine times. The V gene is TRBV12-3 or TRBV12-4, the J gene TRBJ1-3; D is unresolved. V was cut by 4 bases and J by 0 bases, with 16 bases left in between. This CDR3 has 17 residues. The CDR3 nucleotides are TGTGCCAGCAGTTGGAAGGGTACCGAGAGCTCTGGAAACACCATATATTTT. Encoded protein: CASSWKGTESSGNTIYF.

There are many counts of this clonotype. The V gene is TRBV20-1, the J gene TRBJ1-4; D uncertain. In germline, CDR1 is DFQATT, CDR2 SNEGSKA (reference sequence). The CDR3 spans 13 residues. Deletions cut 6 bases from V and 5 bases from J, with 13 bases between. The CDR3 nucleotides read TGCAGTGCCGCACGGCAGTTCAATGAAAAACTGTTTTTT. This gives the protein CSAARQFNEKLFF.

This clonotype turned up a few times. This sequence joins TRBV20-1 and TRBJ1-1, with 10 positions matching TRBD1. Losses at the gene ends were 5 bases for V and 3 bases for J; bases not matched to a gene: 3. Germline V gene data show CDR1 as DFQATT and CDR2 as SNEGSKA (reference sequence). The length of the CDR3 is 13 residues. CDR3 bases: TGCAGTGCTTGGGACAGGGGCCACACTGAAGCTTTCTTT. The encoded protein is CSAWDRGHTEAFF.

The CDR3 DNA is TGTGCCAGCAGAGACAGAACCTACACCGGGGAGCTGTTTTTT. This translates into CASRDRTYTGELFF. V gene TRBV27 combines with J gene TRBJ2-2, with a possible D match to TRBD1 (5 bases). This CDR3 spans 14 amino acids. CDR1 is MNHEY and CDR2 is SMNVEV in the germline V gene (reference sequence). The V and J ends lost 6 bases and 3 bases respectively, with 11 bases between them.

This clonotype was seen a few times. The genes are TRBV4-2 and TRBJ1-5, with 7 bases lining up with TRBD1. Trimming took 4 bases from V and 7 from J; bases not matched to a gene: 10. CDR3 length: 15 residues. Germline V gives CDR1 LGHNA, CDR2 YNFKEQ. DNA for the CDR3: TGTGCCAGCAGCCCAGAGACAGGGCCCAAGCAGCCCCAGCATTTT. The encoded protein is CASSPETGPKQPQHF.

This clonotype was recorded at least ten times. The chain has TRBV6-1 and TRBJ2-2; tentatively, D is TRBD1 (5 bases). V shed 5 bases and J shed 3 bases, with 13 bases lying between them. The CDR3 is 15 residues long. Germline V gene sequence: CDR1 MNHNS, CDR2 SASEGT. The CDR3 DNA follows: TGTGCCAGCAGTAGCCCGCAGGGTGACACCGGGGAGCTGTTTTTT. It encodes CASSSPQGDTGELFF.

Only one count was recorded for this clonotype. This rearrangement joins TRBV2 to TRBJ2-5, with D maybe TRBD2 (5 bases). V was shortened by 7 bases and J by 4 bases, with 7 bases between the two germline ends. Per the germline V gene, CDR1 is SNHLY and CDR2 is FYNNEI. This CDR3 has 11 residues. CDR3 sequence reads: CASNRGETQYF. CDR3 nucleotides: TGTGCCAGCAACCGGGGAGAGACCCAGTACTTC.

The gene calls are TRBV9 and TRBJ2-2; TRBD1 or TRBD2 may be the D gene (5 bases each). Trimming cost V 3 bases and J 6 bases, with 24 bases left between them. Germline values: CDR1 SGDLS, CDR2 YYNGEE. The CDR3 is 18 amino acids. The CDR3 bases are TGTGCCAGCAGCGACCCTATCCGGGACGGAGGTCAACCCGGGGAGCTGTTTTTT. It translates to CASSDPIRDGGQPGELFF.